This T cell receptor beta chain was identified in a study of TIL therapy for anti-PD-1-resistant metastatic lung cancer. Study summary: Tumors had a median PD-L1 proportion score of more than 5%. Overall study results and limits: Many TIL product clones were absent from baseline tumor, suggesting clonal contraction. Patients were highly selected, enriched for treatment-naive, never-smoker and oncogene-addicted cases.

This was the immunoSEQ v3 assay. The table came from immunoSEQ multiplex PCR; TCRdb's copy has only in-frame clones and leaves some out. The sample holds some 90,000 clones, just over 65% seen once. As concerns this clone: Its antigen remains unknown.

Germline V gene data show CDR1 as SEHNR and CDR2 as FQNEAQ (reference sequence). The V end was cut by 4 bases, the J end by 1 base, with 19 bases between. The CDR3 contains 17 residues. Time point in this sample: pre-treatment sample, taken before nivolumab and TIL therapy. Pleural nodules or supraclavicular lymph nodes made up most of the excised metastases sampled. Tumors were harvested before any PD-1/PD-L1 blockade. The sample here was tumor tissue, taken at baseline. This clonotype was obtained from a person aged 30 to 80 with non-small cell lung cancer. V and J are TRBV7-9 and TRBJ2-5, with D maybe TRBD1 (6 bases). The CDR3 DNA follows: TGTGCCAGCAGCTCTCCCCTCGGGACACTCGTCCAAGAGACCCAGTACTTC. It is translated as CASSSPLGTLVQETQYF.